Listed here are 13 T cell receptor beta chains from one sample, sequenced in a study of blood T cell repertoires in COVID-19. Sequencing was performed with immunoSEQ multiplex PCR; in TCRdb, only in-frame clones are kept and a portion is missing. The profile shows about 340,000 clones, more than 70% of them singletons. Input material: peripheral blood. The origin of the receptors is a man aged 25 to 45 with active or convalescent COVID-19.

The rearrangement joins TRBV15 to TRBJ2-7; 10 bases match TRBD1. The junction had 3 bases not matched to a gene; V was cut back by 3 bases and J by 4 bases. Germline CDR1 is LNHNV and CDR2 is YYDKDF (reference sequence). This CDR3 contains 14 residues. The CDR3 sequence is CATSSGQGGYEQYF. CDR3 nucleotides: TGTGCCACCAGCAGTGGACAGGGGGGTTACGAGCAGTACTTC.

The chain joins TRBV4-3 to TRBJ1-3; D is uncertain. CDR1 is LGHNA, CDR2 YSLEER, per germline. The CDR3 length is 13 residues. The V end lost 5 bases, the J end lost 2 bases, and 7 bases lay between the germline ends. The CDR3 here is CASSYNPGNTIYF. The CDR3 bases are TGCGCCAGCAGCTATAATCCTGGAAACACCATATATTTT.

The chain carries TRBV5-1 and TRBJ2-4; 11 nucleotides match TRBD2. The CDR3 covers 16 residues. CDR1 SGHRS and CDR2 YFSETQ come from the germline V gene. Germline trimming cut 7 bases from V and 5 bases from J; bases unmatched to any gene: 11. The DNA for the CDR3 is TGCGCCAGCCGTCTGACTAGCGGGATGGGGGAAAACATTCAGTACTTC. Its protein product is CASRLTSGMGENIQYF.

The V and J genes are TRBV4-2 and TRBJ1-3; 7 nucleotides align to TRBD1. V lost 0 bases and J lost 2; bases outside the gene matches: 7. CDR3 length: 17 amino acids. In germline, CDR1 is LGHNA, CDR2 YNFKEQ. The CDR3 DNA reads TGTGCCAGCAGCCAAGATAGGGGGCAGGGGGCTGGAAACACCATATATTTT. Translation gives CASSQDRGQGAGNTIYF.

The chain uses TRBV11-3 and TRBJ1-4; D call uncertain. From germline, CDR1 is SGHNT and CDR2 YENEEA. The CDR3 has 14 residues. Trimming cost V 1 base and J 3 bases, with 6 bases left between them. The CDR3 DNA reads as TGTGCCAGCAGCTTAGGACACTCTAATGAAAAACTGTTTTTT. This translates into CASSLGHSNEKLFF.

This clone was seen a single time. The chain carries TRBV7-3 and TRBJ2-7; 7 bases align to TRBD1. This CDR3 is built from 14 residues. V shed 4 bases and J 4 bases; nucleotides not matched to a gene: 7. Germline V lookup: CDR1 SGHTA, CDR2 FQGTGA. The CDR3 is CASSSTGSAYEQYF. The DNA for the CDR3 is TGTGCCAGCAGCTCGACAGGGAGTGCTTACGAGCAGTACTTC.

The rearrangement joins TRBV6-2 or TRBV6-3 to TRBJ2-1; 10 bases are shared with TRBD2. The CDR3 has 14 residues. Per germline, CDR1 MNHEY and CDR2 SVGEGT. V shed 6 bases, J shed 10 bases, and the junction held 9 bases outside the gene matches. The CDR3 reads CASSLPSGRGEQFF. DNA for the CDR3: TGTGCCAGCAGCCTTCCTAGCGGGAGAGGCGAGCAGTTCTTC.

The chain uses TRBV19 and TRBJ2-1, with a possible D match to TRBD1 (6 bases). The CDR3 is 17 residues long. V lost 3 bases, J lost 0 bases, and 15 bases lay in between. From germline, CDR1 is LNHDA and CDR2 SQIVND (reference sequence). CDR3 coding DNA: TGTGCCAGTAGTATGAGTAGGGACATGAGCTCCTACAATGAGCAGTTCTTC. Translation gives CASSMSRDMSSYNEQFF.

There are a few counts of this clone. The gene calls are TRBV5-8 and TRBJ2-3, with D possibly TRBD1 on 5 matching bases. The ends were cut back, 2 bases at V and 4 bases at J, with 8 bases in the middle. The CDR3 loop spans 13 amino acids. The germline CDR1 and CDR2 sequences are SGHTS and YDEGEE. This CDR3 reads CASSFQGPDTQYF. The CDR3 DNA reads TGTGCCAGCAGCTTCCAGGGTCCAGATACGCAGTATTTT. Supplemented by reference TRBV5-8 and TRBJ2-3, the full variable domain reads EAGVTQSPTHLIKTRGQQATLRCSPISGHTSVYWYQQALGLGLQFLLWYDEGEERNRGNFPPRFSGRQFPNYSSELNVNALELEDSALYLCASSFQGPDTQYFGPGTRLTVL.

This chain uses TRBV6-5 with TRBJ1-3, with TRBD1 as a possible D gene (6 bases). V dropped 8 bases and J dropped 3 bases, with 11 bases sitting between them. The germline V gene has CDR1 MNHEY and CDR2 SVGAGI. This CDR3 is 13 amino acids long. The CDR3 region has the DNA TGTGCCAGCGGCACAGGGAGTGGAAACACCATATATTTT. Translating it yields CASGTGSGNTIYF.

This chain links TRBV3-1 (or the pseudogene TRBV3-2) with TRBJ2-5; 7 nucleotides agree with TRBD2. Trimming at V came to 3 bases and at J to 1 base, leaving 2 bases not matched to a gene. In germline, CDR1 is LGHDT, CDR2 YNNKEL (reference sequence). The CDR3 length is 14 residues. CDR3 amino acids: CASSQTGGQETQYF. The CDR3 nucleotides read TGTGCCAGCAGCCAGACGGGGGGCCAAGAGACCCAGTACTTC.

Only a few counts were recorded for this clone. The V and J genes are TRBV3-1 (or the pseudogene TRBV3-2) and TRBJ1-1, with a weak D call TRBD1 (5 bases). Germline CDR1 reads LGHDT; CDR2 reads YNNKEL (reference sequence). CDR3 length: 13 residues. V lost 1 base and J 10 bases, leaving 13 bases between the germline ends. The CDR3 bases are TGTGCCAGCAGCCAAGGGGGGAGAGCGGGAGCTTTCTTT. Protein sequence: CASSQGGRAGAFF.

The chain combines TRBV4-1 with TRBJ1-4, with TRBD1 identical over 11 bases. V was pared by 6 bases and J by 7 bases, with 7 bases of the junction left unmatched. This CDR3 has 15 amino acids. Germline CDR1 and CDR2: MGHRA and YSYEKL. CDR3 region: CASRQTGTGGEKLFF. The CDR3 bases are TGCGCCAGCAGGCAAACCGGGACAGGGGGTGAAAAACTGTTTTTT.